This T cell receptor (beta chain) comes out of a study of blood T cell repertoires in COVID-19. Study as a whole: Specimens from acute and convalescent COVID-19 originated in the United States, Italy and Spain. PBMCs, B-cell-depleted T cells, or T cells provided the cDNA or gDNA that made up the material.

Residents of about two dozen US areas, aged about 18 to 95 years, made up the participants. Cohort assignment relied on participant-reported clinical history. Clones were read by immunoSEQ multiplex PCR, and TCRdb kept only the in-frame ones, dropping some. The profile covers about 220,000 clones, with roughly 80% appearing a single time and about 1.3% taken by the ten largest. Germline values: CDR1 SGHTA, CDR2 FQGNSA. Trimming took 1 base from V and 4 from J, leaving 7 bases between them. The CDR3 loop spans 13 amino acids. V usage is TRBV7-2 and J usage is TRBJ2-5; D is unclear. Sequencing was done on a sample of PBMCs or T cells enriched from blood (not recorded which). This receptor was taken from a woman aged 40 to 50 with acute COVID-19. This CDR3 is CASSLGVAETQYF. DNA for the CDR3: TGTGCCAGCAGCTTAGGAGTTGCAGAGACCCAGTACTTC.